Detailed here is one T cell receptor (beta chain). The entry originates in a study of PD-1 blockade in mismatch repair-deficient tumors. Clones were read by immunoSEQ multiplex PCR, and TCRdb kept only the in-frame ones, dropping some. The table lists about 120,000 clones, 86% of them singletons. The CDR3 contains 14 residues. Germline CDR1 and CDR2: MGHRA and YSYEKL. Trimming removed 6 bases at V and 4 bases at J, with 15 bases between. This TCR derives from an adult with mismatch repair-deficient cancer. This specimen consisted of peripheral blood, obtained 44 weeks after starting pembrolizumab. This chain links TRBV4-1 with TRBJ2-5; TRBD2 might be the D (5 bases). The CDR3 sequence is CASRPTPGRETQYF. CDR3 in DNA: TGCGCCAGCAGACCCACTCCGGGGAGAGAGACCCAGTACTTC.